The sequence of this T cell receptor (beta chain) was determined in a study of memory CD4+ T cells and cytomegalovirus serostatus. Study-level background: This sample comes from healthy Belgian adults, 9 CMV seropositive, 24 seronegative.

Study results and limitations: Suggested: most of the CMV-linked TCR signature lies in CD4+ memory cells.

Single viable CD3+CD4+CD8-CD45RO+ cells were sorted as the memory CD4+ T cells. Original methodology: Out-of-frame sequences were removed, leaving 2 million to 2.5 million distinct TCRbeta sequences. Clones were sequenced by immunoSEQ multiplex PCR, and TCRdb holds only the in-frame ones, with some missing. The DNA gave D and trimming, while V, J and clone size come from that table. The profile shows approximately 23,000 clones, 70% to 85% of them singletons. The CDR3 loop spans 14 amino acids. Looked up from germline, CDR1 is SNHLY and CDR2 is FYNNEI. V was clipped by 8 bases and J by 5 bases; unmatched bases: 6. As concerns this clone: The antigen is unknown.

The clonotype was recovered from an adult in good health and CMV-seronegative. The sequencing input was memory CD4+ T cells from blood. V is TRBV2 and J is TRBJ1-4, with 9 bases matching TRBD1. CDR3 loop: CASRAGQGNEKLFF. DNA for the CDR3: TGTGCCAGCCGGGCGGGACAGGGCAATGAAAAACTGTTTTTT.